The source of this T cell receptor (beta chain) is a study of blood T cell repertoires in COVID-19. Study-wide background: Collection of acute and convalescent COVID-19 samples took place in the United States, Italy and Spain. PBMCs, B-cell-depleted T cells, or T cells were the source of the cDNA or gDNA that made up the material.

Participants, roughly 18 to 89 years old, spanned 24 US areas. Germline loops: CDR1 MDHEN, CDR2 SYDVKM. The V and J ends lost 7 bases and 4 bases respectively, with 17 bases between them. The CDR3 runs to 15 residues. The protocol was immunoSEQ multiplex PCR, while the TCRdb copy is restricted to in-frame clones and leaves out a portion. The sample shows about 210,000 clones, 65% to 90% of them seen only once. This clonotype was obtained from a woman in her 40s with acute COVID-19. Sequencing used PBMCs or T cells enriched from blood (not recorded which). The chain carries TRBV28 and TRBJ1-5; D might be TRBD1 (6 bases). CDR3 in DNA: TGTGCCAGCAAAGGCAGCCCAGGGGCAAATCAGCCCCAGCATTTT. It is translated as CASKGSPGANQPQHF.